Sequencing of this TCR beta chain was carried out in a study of early T cells in non-severe SARS-CoV-2 infection. The study's findings and limits: Sequences matched to VDJdb favored anti-spike CD8 responses, while private and CD4 specificities were missed.

This clonotype was recorded many times. Its specificity is unknown. The protocol attached unique molecular identifiers to individual cDNA molecules. TCRdb re-called the 5' RACE reads with MiXCR, one entry per CDR3 protein. The top ten clones hold 5% to 6.5% of a sample with around 64,000 distinct CDR3 sequences, about 10% of them seen once. V shed 1 base, J shed 4 bases, and the junction held 7 bases outside the gene matches. Germline V lookup: CDR1 KGHSH, CDR2 LQKENI. This CDR3 contains 18 residues. This rearrangement joins TRBV18 to TRBJ2-1, with TRBD2 identical over 13 bases. The sequence was collected from an adult who was a healthcare worker with PCR-confirmed SARS-CoV-2 infection or an uninfected control (not recorded which). Sequencing input: whole blood. CDR3 nucleotide sequence: TGTGCCAGCTCACCACTCCCGGGACTAGCGGGGCCTTACAATGAGCAGTTCTTC. This codes for CASSPLPGLAGPYNEQFF. The full variable domain, in which reference TRBV18 and TRBJ2-1 provide the parts outside the CDR3, is NAGVMQNPRHLVRRRGQEARLRCSPMKGHSHVYWYRQLPEEGLKFMVYLQKENIIDESGMPKERFSAEFPKEGPSILRIQQVVRGDSAAYFCASSPLPGLAGPYNEQFFGPGTRLTVL.